Listed below are T cell receptor beta chains from one sample, sequenced in a study of blood T cell repertoires in COVID-19. Method: immunoSEQ multiplex PCR; TCRdb's copy keeps in-frame clones and lacks some. Here the sample spans hundreds of thousands of clones, more than 65% being singletons. Material: peripheral blood. The receptor set was obtained from a woman aged 80 or older with acute or convalescent COVID-19. Both conserved end residues are part of each CDR3. D genes are given only for firm matches. Clone size is stated in some rows and not others, as once, few, many or a class when expanded.

J | D | size | V | DNA | CDR3
TRBJ2-7 | . | many | TRBV5-1 | TGCGCCAGCAGCTTGGCCGGGGTGGTGACGGACGAGCAGTACTTC | CASSLAGVVTDEQYF
TRBJ2-2 | TRBD2 | . | TRBV5-1 | TGCGCCAGCAGTCTAAACGCGGGGGGGCCCACCGGGGAGCTGTTTTTT | CASSLNAGGPTGELFF
TRBJ1-6 | TRBD1 | . | TRBV3-1/TRBV3-2 | TGTGCCAGCAGCCGGGGGACAGGTCCCGACTCACCCCTCCACTTT | CASSRGTGPDSPLHF
TRBJ1-2 | . | . | TRBV7-9 | TGTGCCAGCAGCTCTACAGGTCCTAACTATGGCTACACCTTC | CASSSTGPNYGYTF
TRBJ1-1 | . | . | TRBV12-3/TRBV12-4 | TGTGCCAGCAGTTTACAATATCGGGAAGCTTTCTTT | CASSLQYREAFF
TRBJ1-5 | TRBD1 | few | TRBV5-8 | TGTGCCAGCAGCCCTCGGGGACAGGGGGCAGGACAGCCCCAGCATTTT | CASSPRGQGAGQPQHF
TRBJ2-3 | . | . | TRBV6-5 | TGTGCCAGCAGTTACGGGAGCGCTGGCACAGATACGCAGTATTTT | CASSYGSAGTDTQYF
TRBJ1-1 | TRBD1 | . | TRBV3-1/TRBV3-2 | TGTGCCAGCAGCCAAGATTGGGACAGGAGGAACACTGAAGCTTTCTTT | CASSQDWDRRNTEAFF
TRBJ1-1 | . | . | TRBV5-1 | TGCGCCAGCAGCTTGGAGAGTCTTCCAACTGAAGCTTTCTTT | CASSLESLPTEAFF
TRBJ2-3 | TRBD2 | . | TRBV4-3 | TGCGCCAGCAGCCAAGGGGAAACTAGCGGGGGGACAGATACGCAGTATTTT | CASSQGETSGGTDTQYF
TRBJ1-6 | TRBD1 | . | TRBV4-1 | TGCGCCAGCAGCCCCCGACTTGGGGGACAGGGGCTTGGGCTTTCACCCCTCCACTTT | CASSPRLGGQGLGLSPLHF